This TCR beta chain emerged from a study of early T cells in non-severe SARS-CoV-2 infection. Study in general: Sequencing was performed on bulk RNA from unsorted whole blood, leaving chains unpaired.

V lost 6 bases and J lost 8, with 19 bases in between. The CDR3 sequence is 14 residues long. Germline CDR1 is LGHNT and CDR2 is FRNRAP. This clonotype was detected many times. Its target is not known. Study-wide findings and caveats: The matching step, a VDJdb search, favored anti-spike CD8 responses and missed private and CD4 specificities.

Each cDNA molecule carried a unique molecular identifier. TCRdb processed the 5' RACE reads anew with MiXCR; each CDR3 protein has one entry. This table holds around 58,000 distinct CDR3 sequences, around 4.6% found once. Sequenced: whole blood. The rearrangement uses TRBV12-5 and TRBJ1-2, with TRBD1 as a possible D gene (5 bases). The origin of this receptor is an adult who was a healthcare worker with PCR-confirmed SARS-CoV-2 infection or an uninfected control (not recorded which). CDR3 DNA: TGTGCTAGTGGCCCCCCACCGGGGGGTTCGGGCTACACCTTC. It translates to CASGPPPGGSGYTF.